The 25 T cell receptor beta chains reported below all come from one sample, sequenced in a study of T cell responses to AZD1222 COVID-19 vaccine. TCRdb keeps only in-frame clones here, not all; method: immunoSEQ multiplex PCR. This table has some 120,000 clones, just over 85% appearing once. This material consisted of peripheral blood, taken on day 0 of AZD1222 vaccination. The receptor set was obtained from an adult in good health.

The rearrangement joins TRBV7-6 to TRBJ1-1; 7 bases are a match to TRBD1. The trim removed 2 bases at V and 8 bases at J, leaving 2 bases unmatched. CDR3 length: 12 residues. Germline V gene data show CDR1 as SGHVS and CDR2 as FNYEAQ. The CDR3 loop is CASSLPGQEAFF. The CDR3 DNA reads TGTGCCAGCAGCTTACCGGGACAGGAAGCTTTCTTT.

V usage is TRBV9 and J usage is TRBJ2-7, with 11 nucleotides matching TRBD1. V lost 4 bases, J lost 6 bases, and 9 bases stayed unmatched. This CDR3 is 15 amino acids long. Germline assignment: CDR1 SGDLS and CDR2 YYNGEE. CDR3 bases: TGTGCCAGCAGCCCTTGGACAGGGGGCCACGTCGAGCAGTACTTC. Translation: CASSPWTGGHVEQYF.

The rearrangement links TRBV7-9 to TRBJ1-5; no definite D call. CDR1 is SEHNR, CDR2 FQNEAQ, per germline (reference sequence). Trimming stripped 5 bases from V and 0 bases from J, with 5 bases between. The CDR3 sequence is 13 residues long. The CDR3 here is CASSRNSNQPQHF. CDR3 coding DNA: TGTGCCAGCAGCAGAAATAGCAATCAGCCCCAGCATTTT. Together with reference TRBV7-9 and TRBJ1-5, the CDR3 gives the full variable domain: DTGVSQNPRHKITKRGQNVTFRCDPISEHNRLYWYRQTLGQGPEFLTYFQNEAQLEKSRLLSDRFSAERPKGSFSTLEIQRTEQGDSAMYLCASSRNSNQPQHFGDGTRLSIL.

The rearrangement joins TRBV9 to TRBJ2-5; tentative D call: TRBD2 (5 bases). CDR3 length: 12 residues. Germline V gene lookup returns CDR1 SGDLS and CDR2 YYNGEE. Trimming cost V 4 bases and J 2 bases, with 6 bases left between them. The CDR3 region is CASSREQETQYF. CDR3 nucleotides: TGTGCCAGCAGCAGGGAGCAAGAGACCCAGTACTTC.

The sample holds one count of this clone. The chain couples TRBV13 to TRBJ2-7; TRBD2 is a possible D gene (6 bases). This CDR3 has 16 amino acids. Germline assignment: CDR1 PRHDT and CDR2 FYEKMQ (reference sequence). V was cut by 1 base and J by 3 bases, with 16 bases left in between. CDR3 sequence: CASSLAGGILYYEQYF. Written as DNA, the CDR3 is TGTGCCAGCAGCTTAGCTGGCGGGATCTTATACTACGAGCAGTACTTC.

The chain couples TRBV27 to TRBJ2-7, with a possible D match to TRBD2 (5 bases). Trimming stripped 5 bases from V and 3 bases from J, with 14 bases between. Germline CDR1 and CDR2: MNHEY and SMNVEV (reference sequence). CDR3 size: 14 residues. CDR3 sequence: CASSLSGINYEQYF. The CDR3 coding sequence is TGTGCCAGCAGTCTCTCCGGGATTAACTACGAGCAGTACTTC.

The chain uses TRBV10-1 and TRBJ2-7; 9 bases line up with TRBD2. From germline, CDR1 is WNHNN and CDR2 SYGVQD (reference sequence). The CDR3 consists of 16 residues. V lost 7 bases, J lost 6 bases, and 16 bases stayed unmatched. CDR3 coding DNA: TGCGCCAGCAAGAGCACTGAGCGGGAGGTAGGTTGCGAGCAGTACTTC. Protein sequence: CASKSTEREVGCEQYF.

The rearrangement joins TRBV20-1 to TRBJ2-2; no definite D call. Trimming left V 5 bases short and J 6 bases short, with 7 bases between. The CDR3 spans 11 residues. Germline CDR1 and CDR2: DFQATT and SNEGSKA (reference sequence). CDR3 coding DNA: TGCAGTGCTCACTCCCCCGGGGAGCTGTTTTTT. Translating gives CSAHSPGELFF.

For the CDR3, the DNA is TGTGCCAGCAGCCCCGCTGGGTGTGGCTACGAGCAGTACTTC. It translates to CASSPAGCGYEQYF. This chain uses TRBV21-1 with TRBJ2-7. TRBV21-1 has pseudogene status. The CDR3 length is 14 residues.

This sequence joins TRBV18 and TRBJ2-7, with D maybe TRBD1 (5 bases). Per germline, CDR1 KGHSH and CDR2 LQKENI. Trimming took off 3 bases at V and 5 bases at J, with 14 bases between the two ends. CDR3 length: 14 amino acids. The CDR3 is CASSPRQGSDEQYF. The CDR3 DNA reads as TGTGCCAGCTCACCGCGCCAGGGAAGCGACGAGCAGTACTTC.

V usage is TRBV27 and J usage is TRBJ1-1; a weak D match, TRBD1 (6 bases). Trimming removed 6 bases from V and 6 bases from J, with 14 bases in between. The CDR3 has 13 amino acids. Germline V gene sequence: CDR1 MNHEY, CDR2 SMNVEV (reference sequence). The CDR3 reads CASSGRDIAEAFF. The CDR3 nucleotides are TGTGCCAGCAGCGGTCGGGACATTGCTGAAGCTTTCTTT.

The count of this clone is one. This chain uses TRBV6-5 with TRBJ1-2; the D gene is possibly TRBD1 (6 bases). The CDR3 is made up of 15 amino acids. Trimming cost V 2 bases and J 5 bases, with 15 bases left between them. CDR1 MNHEY and CDR2 SVGAGI come from the germline V gene. The CDR3 sequence is CASSYLRGGVYGYTF. The CDR3 nucleotides are TGTGCCAGCAGTTACCTCAGGGGAGGGGTTTATGGCTACACCTTC.

The chain joins TRBV9 to TRBJ2-1; no clear D. CDR3 length equals 13 residues. Trimming removed 0 bases from V and 7 bases from J, with 8 bases in between. Germline CDR1 reads SGDLS; CDR2 reads YYNGEE. CDR3 sequence: CASSVEWQNEQFF. DNA of the CDR3: TGTGCCAGCAGCGTAGAGTGGCAGAATGAGCAGTTCTTC.

The genes are TRBV10-2 and TRBJ2-3, with 7 bases matching TRBD2. The CDR3 length is 14 residues. Germline CDR1 and CDR2: WSHSY and SAAADI. V gave up 8 bases and J gave up 0 bases; unmatched junction bases: 5. For the CDR3, the DNA is TGCGCCAGCTGTCTAGCGGAGAGCACAGATACGCAGTATTTT. Translation: CASCLAESTDTQYF.

V and J are TRBV6-5 and TRBJ2-6; 8 positions agree with TRBD1. V lost 10 bases and J lost 2; bases outside the gene matches: 7. The V gene's germline CDR1 is MNHEY and CDR2 SVGAGI. The CDR3 contains 15 residues. The CDR3: CATNLQGAGANVLTF. The CDR3 nucleotides are TGTGCCACAAACTTACAGGGGGCTGGGGCCAACGTCCTGACTTTC.

The V and J genes are TRBV19 and TRBJ1-1, with 7 bases aligning to TRBD1. The CDR3 has 12 residues. The V segment lost 6 bases and the J segment 10 bases; nucleotides outside the gene matches: 8. CDR1 is LNHDA and CDR2 is SQIVND in the germline V gene (reference sequence). Here the CDR3 DNA reads TGTGCCAGTAGCGCCAGGGGGTTTATAGCTTTCTTT. As protein: CASSARGFIAFF.

The chain has TRBV10-3 and TRBJ1-1, with D hard to call. The CDR3 has 13 amino acids. The V end was cut by 6 bases, the J end by 2 bases, with 10 bases between. Germline values: CDR1 ENHRY, CDR2 SYGVKD. The CDR3 spells CAISPTTNTEAFF. The CDR3 DNA reads as TGTGCCATCAGCCCCACAACTAACACTGAAGCTTTCTTT.

The chain carries TRBV28 and TRBJ1-4, with D possibly being TRBD1 (5 bases). V lost 5 bases and J 0 bases, leaving 13 bases between the germline ends. The CDR3 is 16 residues long. Germline-derived CDR1 and CDR2 are MDHEN and SYDVKM. The DNA for the CDR3 is TGTGCCAGCAGTCCGGCAGGGCAGACAACTAATGAAAAACTGTTTTTT. Protein product: CASSPAGQTTNEKLFF.

V is TRBV7-6 and J is TRBJ1-5; the D gene is possibly TRBD1 (5 bases). Trimming took 1 base from V and 5 from J, leaving 15 bases between them. Germline CDR1 SGHVS, CDR2 FNYEAQ. The CDR3 is 16 residues long. CDR3 in amino acids: CASSLGQREGDQPQHF. The CDR3 DNA reads TGTGCCAGCAGCTTAGGCCAGAGGGAAGGGGATCAGCCCCAGCATTTT.

The chain carries TRBV28 and TRBJ2-7; 8 bases map to TRBD1. The CDR3 extends over 13 amino acids. Germline loops: CDR1 MDHEN, CDR2 SYDVKM. With V trimmed by 5 bases and J by 7 bases, 7 bases remained unmatched. The CDR3 loop reads CASSLGQGKEQYF. DNA for the CDR3: TGTGCCAGCAGTCTCGGACAGGGTAAAGAGCAGTACTTC. The entire variable domain, with the rest obtained from reference TRBV28 and TRBJ2-7, is as follows: DVKVTQSSRYLVKRTGEKVFLECVQDMDHENMFWYRQDPGLGLRLIYFSYDVKMKEKGDIPEGYSVSREKKERFSLILESASTNQTSMYLCASSLGQGKEQYFGPGTRLTVT.

V is TRBV5-1 and J is TRBJ2-7; a possible D gene is TRBD2 (6 bases). CDR3 length: 14 residues. The V end was cut by 0 bases, the J end by 0 bases, with 7 bases between. The germline gives CDR1 SGHRS, CDR2 YFSETQ. As DNA, the CDR3 is TGCGCCAGCAGCTTGGGGGGACTCTCCTACGAGCAGTACTTC. It encodes CASSLGGLSYEQYF.

This chain connects TRBV19 to TRBJ1-5, with D possibly TRBD1 on 5 matching bases. Trimming pared 5 bases from V and 6 bases from J, leaving 11 bases between. Germline CDR1 is LNHDA and CDR2 is SQIVND (reference sequence). The CDR3 length is 13 residues. The CDR3 DNA reads as TGTGCCAGTAGTCCGGGACTCACTCAGCCCCAGCATTTT. Protein product: CASSPGLTQPQHF.

This clone was found a few times. The chain combines TRBV3-1 (or the pseudogene TRBV3-2) with TRBJ1-2, with D unclear. Trimming took off 1 base at V and 1 base at J, with 10 bases between the two ends. This CDR3 region has 15 residues. Germline V lookup: CDR1 LGHDT, CDR2 YNNKEL (reference sequence). CDR3 amino acids: CASSQGGGINYGYTF. The CDR3 nucleotides read TGTGCCAGCAGCCAAGGAGGTGGAATTAACTATGGCTACACCTTC.

The chain employs TRBV5-1 and TRBJ1-1, with TRBD1 matching over 10 bases. V was clipped by 4 bases and J by 3 bases; unmatched bases: 6. Germline CDR1 reads SGHRS; CDR2 reads YFSETQ. This CDR3 is 15 amino acids long. CDR3 residues: CASSVRGQGDTEAFF. The CDR3 bases are TGCGCCAGCAGCGTTCGCGGACAGGGGGACACTGAAGCTTTCTTT.

J is TRBJ1-6 and V is TRBV11-2; 8 nucleotides align to TRBD1. Germline V CDR1 and CDR2: SGHAT, FQNNGV. V lost 5 bases and J lost 5; bases outside the gene matches: 5. The CDR3 runs to 15 residues. The CDR3 is CASSLGQANNSPLHF. CDR3 nucleotide sequence: TGTGCCAGCAGCCTGGGACAGGCCAATAATTCACCCCTCCACTTT. Full variable domain (missing parts from reference TRBV11-2 and TRBJ1-6): EAGVAQSPRYKIIEKRQSVAFWCNPISGHATLYWYQQILGQGPKLLIQFQNNGVVDDSQLPKDRFSAERLKGVDSTLKIQPAKLEDSAVYLCASSLGQANNSPLHFGNGTRLTVT.